Below are 30 T cell receptor beta chains sequenced from a single sample in a study of tumor-infiltrating lymphocytes in primary liver carcinoma. With a constant-region primer, TCR beta cDNA was made from approximately 510 ng of total RNA. Three-round nested multiplex PCR performed with slightly modified ARM-PCR produced the TCR beta libraries. TRBV1-TRBV30 forward primers paired with a C-beta reverse primer were used in the first two PCR rounds, which ran about 11 cycles each. Via MiXCR, TCRdb re-called the multiplex PCR reads, giving one row per CDR3 protein. The sample lists about 100,000 distinct CDR3 sequences, approximately 70% occurring once. Investigators took RNA and DNA out together from roughly 20-30 mg of unsorted bulk tissue. Sequencing was performed on liver tumor tissue from sampling region 2. Subset reported: tumor region T2, inferior pole. The receptors originated from a woman aged 60-75 years with primary liver carcinoma and hepatitis B virus infection.

About this clonotype itself: Germline and junction disagree at one end, which may indicate a read error. This chain links TRBV12-3 or TRBV12-4 with TRBJ2-3; D might be TRBD2 (6 bases). The CDR3 covers 18 residues. DNA for the CDR3: TGTGCTAGCAGTTTCGTTCTCGCGGGCGGCCAGGAGGGCGATACGCAGTATTTT. Its translation: CASSFVLAGGQEGDTQYF.

In regard to this clonotype: A read error is likely, as this CDR3 ends without the conserved phenylalanine or tryptophan. The chain couples TRBV5-1 to TRBJ2-5; the D gene could be TRBD1 or TRBD2 (6 bases each). CDR3 length: 16 amino acids. The V gene lost 4 bases and the J gene lost 8 bases, with 24 bases spanning the gap. Germline lookup yields CDR1 SGHRS and CDR2 YFSETQ. CDR3 coding DNA: TGCGCCAGCAGCATTGGACAGATAGGGGACTCAGCAACCCAGTACTTA. Amino acid sequence: CASSIGQIGDSATQYL.

A few counts support this clonotype. The chain links TRBV5-1 to TRBJ1-1, with TRBD1 identical over 8 bases. Looked up from germline, CDR1 is SGHRS and CDR2 is YFSETQ. V gave up 4 bases and J gave up 1 base; unmatched junction bases: 6. The CDR3 contains 15 residues. CDR3 sequence reads: CASSPSGGWNTEAFF. In DNA, the CDR3 is TGCGCCAGCAGCCCCTCAGGGGGCTGGAACACTGAAGCTTTCTTT.

This clonotype was observed at least ten times. J is TRBJ2-5 and V is TRBV7-9, with D tentatively TRBD1 (6 bases). Trimming cost V 5 bases and J 5 bases, with 18 bases left between them. From germline, CDR1 is SEHNR and CDR2 FQNEAQ (reference sequence). The CDR3 spans 15 residues. CDR3 residues: CASSRGSVGEETQYF. CDR3 bases: TGTGCCAGCAGCAGGGGGAGTGTCGGGGAGGAGACCCAGTACTTC.

This chain connects TRBV20-1 to TRBJ2-5; a possible D gene is TRBD2 (5 bases). The CDR3 sequence is 12 residues long. Germline values: CDR1 DFQATT, CDR2 SNEGSKA (reference sequence). Trimming shortened V by 1 base and J by 8 bases, and 11 bases separated the two germline ends. The CDR3: CSARVDLGTQYF. The CDR3, as DNA: TGCAGTGCTAGAGTGGACTTAGGAACCCAGTACTTC.

The chain's CDR3 is CATRPRDSFPGELFF. The CDR3, as DNA: TGTGCCACCAGACCTAGGGACAGTTTCCCCGGGGAGCTGTTTTTT. The chain combines TRBV24-1 with TRBJ2-2; 7 nucleotides line up with TRBD1. The germline V gene encodes CDR1 KGHDR and CDR2 SFDVKD. V gave up 7 bases and J gave up 6 bases; unmatched junction bases: 10. The CDR3 consists of 15 residues.

This clonotype appeared once. Germline is not matched at one junction end, which may reflect a read error. The chain has TRBV4-2 and TRBJ2-1, with 7 bases that match TRBD2. The CDR3 loop spans 14 amino acids. Germline CDR1 LGHNA, CDR2 YNFKEQ. In DNA, the CDR3 is TGTGCCAGCAGCCAAGGGGGGAGGGTCTATGAGCAATTCTTC. Translating gives CASSQGGRVYEQFF.

The chain employs TRBV29-1 and TRBJ2-1; TRBD2 is a possible D gene (6 bases). The CDR3 runs to 10 residues. Trimming stripped 8 bases from V and 9 bases from J, with 11 bases between. CDR1 and CDR2 from the germline V gene are SQVTM and ANQGSEA. The CDR3 region is CSTTAGEQFF. The CDR3 nucleotides read TGCAGCACAACAGCGGGTGAGCAGTTCTTC.

In its sample, this clonotype ranks as medium-sized. The chain is built from TRBV11-2 and TRBJ2-7; D might be TRBD2 (5 bases). The CDR3 length is 14 residues. Between the trimmed V and J ends, which lost 0 bases and 2 bases, there was a span of 8 bases. The V gene's germline CDR1 is SGHAT and CDR2 FQNNGV. Here the CDR3 reads CASSLEGGPYEQYF. The CDR3 DNA is TGTGCCAGCAGCTTAGAAGGAGGCCCCTACGAGCAGTACTTC.

DNA for the CDR3: TGTGCCACAGTCAGAGGAACTCTACGGAAGGAGCAGTACTTC. It translates to CATVRGTLRKEQYF. The V and J genes are TRBV28 and TRBJ2-7, with D hard to call. With 10 bases removed from V and 7 bases from J, the gap between germline ends came to 23 bases. This CDR3 is 14 amino acids long. CDR1 and CDR2 (germline): MDHEN, SYDVKM.

For this clonotype: No conserved phenylalanine or tryptophan ends this CDR3, so it is likely a read error. This rearrangement joins TRBV4-1 to TRBJ2-7; 7 nucleotides line up with TRBD1. The CDR3 contains 15 residues. CDR1 and CDR2 (germline): MGHRA, YSYEKL. The CDR3 loop reads CTSSPSGTASYEQYS. CDR3 nucleotide sequence: TGTACCAGCAGCCCCTCTGGGACAGCTTCCTACGAGCAGTACTCC.

Concerning this clonotype itself: Its ends do not fully match the called genes, so a read error is possible. The chain joins TRBV7-8 to TRBJ2-1; D remains unclear. This CDR3 contains 13 residues. CDR1 is SGHVS, CDR2 FQNEAQ, per germline. The CDR3: CASSLGRNNERFF. CDR3 bases: TGTGCCAGTAGCTTGGGCCGTAACAATGAGCGGTTCTTC.

On this clonotype: A read error may account for a junction end that differs from germline. V gene TRBV11-2 combines with J gene TRBJ2-3; tentative D call: TRBD2 (5 bases). This CDR3 has 17 residues. From germline, CDR1 is SGHAT and CDR2 FQNNGV. CDR3 DNA: TGTGCCAGCGGCCTCAGTGGTATAGCGAGGGTAGCAGATACACAGTATTTT. Protein: CASGLSGIARVADTQYF.

The sample holds many counts of this clonotype. This chain connects TRBV5-4 to TRBJ2-7, with 7 bases fitting TRBD1. The germline V gene has CDR1 SGHNT and CDR2 YYREEE (reference sequence). J lost 2 bases, V lost 4 bases, and 6 bases had no gene match. The CDR3 has 14 residues. Written as DNA, the CDR3 is TGTGCCAGCAGCCCCGGGACAGTACCCTACGAGCAGTACTTC. This encodes CASSPGTVPYEQYF. Looking up the rest from reference TRBV5-4 and TRBJ2-7 gives the full variable domain: ETGVTQSPTHLIKTRGQQVTLRCSSQSGHNTVSWYQQALGQGPQFIFQYYREEENGRGNFPPRFSGLQFPNYSSELNVNALELDDSALYLCASSPGTVPYEQYFGPGTRLTVT.

This clonotype has ten or more counts. This chain connects TRBV6-6 to TRBJ1-2, with TRBD1 matching over 8 bases. Per germline, CDR1 MNHNY and CDR2 SVGAGI (reference sequence). V trimming: 5 bases; J trimming: 7 bases; junction bases outside the gene matches: 12. The CDR3 totals 15 residues. DNA for the CDR3: TGTGCCAGCAGTGAACCCCGGGACAGGTTATCTGGCTACACCTTC. Translated, it gives CASSEPRDRLSGYTF.

The table lists this clonotype with a few counts. This chain joins TRBV10-3 and TRBJ2-1; TRBD2 aligns across 9 bases. The CDR3 totals 15 residues. V gave up 2 bases and J gave up 8 bases; unmatched junction bases: 7. Germline loops: CDR1 ENHRY, CDR2 SYGVKD. The DNA for the CDR3 is TGTGCCATCAGTGAGCAAATAGCGGGAGCTCATGAGCAGTTCTTC. Protein product: CAISEQIAGAHEQFF.

There are many counts of this clonotype. The V gene is TRBV5-1, the J gene TRBJ1-2, with D possibly TRBD1 on 6 matching bases. Trimming left V 1 base short and J 6 bases short, with 16 bases between. CDR1 is SGHRS and CDR2 is YFSETQ in the germline V gene. This CDR3 has 15 amino acids. The CDR3 DNA is TGCGCCAGCAGCTTGTCCGGGACATGGGGAGATGGCTACACCTTC. Translation: CASSLSGTWGDGYTF.

Points on this clonotype: One end of the junction does not line up with germline, which may come from a read error. V is TRBV7-9 and J is TRBJ1-5; tentative D call: TRBD1 (5 bases). The CDR3 loop spans 12 amino acids. Germline CDR1 is SEHNR and CDR2 is FQNEAQ (reference sequence). In DNA, the CDR3 is TGTGCCAGCACCTGGGGGGATCAGGCCCAGCATTTT. Its translation: CASTWGDQAQHF.

A word on this clonotype: Lacking the conserved final phenylalanine or tryptophan, this CDR3 likely reflects a read error. This chain connects TRBV5-1 to TRBJ2-1; TRBD2 agrees at 8 bases. The J segment lost 7 bases and the V segment lost 5 bases, leaving 8 bases of the junction unmatched. The CDR3 has 14 amino acids. Germline CDR1 is SGHRS and CDR2 is YFSETQ. CDR3 in amino acids: CASSFSGIRNEQFI. The CDR3 region has the DNA TGCGCCAGCAGTTTTAGCGGGATTAGGAATGAGCAGTTCATC.

A remark on this clonotype: The junction shows a germline mismatch at one end, possibly a read error. The chain joins TRBV10-1 to TRBJ2-1; tentatively, D is TRBD2 (5 bases). There are 13 residues in the CDR3. The germline gives CDR1 WNHNN, CDR2 SYGVQD (reference sequence). The CDR3: CASSGPGPWEQFF. The CDR3 DNA follows: TGCGCGAGCAGCGGTCCGGGCCCGTGGGAGCAGTTCTTC.

A remark on this clonotype: At one boundary the junction diverges from the germline segment, which might be a read error. CDR3 amino acids: CASRTSRQGTVTQYF. For the CDR3, the DNA is TGCGCCAGCCGTACTTCCCGACAGGGAACAGTTACGCAGTATTTT. V usage is TRBV6-1 and J usage is TRBJ2-3; 7 bases agree with TRBD1. Germline V gene sequence: CDR1 MNHNS, CDR2 SASEGT. There are 15 residues in the CDR3.

Details on this clonotype: Compared with germline, one end of the junction differs, possibly owing to a read error. V is TRBV11-2 and J is TRBJ2-7, with D unclear. CDR3 length: 14 residues. From germline, CDR1 is SGHAT and CDR2 FQNNGV. The CDR3 DNA reads TGTGCCAGCAGCCGGAATAGCTGGAGCTACGAGCAGTATTTC. This encodes CASSRNSWSYEQYF.

Concerning this clonotype: The junction shows a germline mismatch at one end, possibly a read error. This chain links TRBV5-1 with TRBJ2-2; 9 nucleotides line up with TRBD2. CDR3 length: 17 residues. The germline V gene encodes CDR1 SGHRS and CDR2 YFSETQ. CDR3 region: CASSVMTLAGYTGELSF. In DNA, the CDR3 is TGCGCCAGCAGCGTAATGACTCTAGCGGGGTACACCGGGGAGCTGTCTTTT.

On this clonotype itself: The junction departs from the called germline gene at one end, perhaps through a read error. This chain links TRBV28 with TRBJ2-3; TRBD2 matches at 7 bases. Germline V gene sequence: CDR1 MDHEN, CDR2 SYDVKM. This CDR3 contains 16 residues. The CDR3 DNA follows: TGTGCCAGCGGTTTGGGGGGGGTCATGGGCACAGATACACAGTATTTT. It encodes CASGLGGVMGTDTQYF. The whole variable domain, remainder taken from reference TRBV28 and TRBJ2-3, is DVKVTQSSRYLVKRTGEKVFLECVQDMDHENMFWYRQDPGLGLRLIYFSYDVKMKEKGDIPEGYSVSREKKERFSLILESASTNQTSMYLCASGLGGVMGTDTQYFGPGTRLTVL.

Many counts were recorded for this clonotype. The chain has TRBV4-2 and TRBJ1-5, with D possibly matching TRBD1 (6 bases). CDR1 and CDR2 (germline): LGHNA, YNFKEQ. CDR3 size: 16 residues. Trimming left V 0 bases short and J 6 bases short, with 15 bases between. CDR3 nucleotides: TGTGCCAGCAGCCAAGATGTGCGGGGGCATATTCAGCCCCAGCATTTT. Amino acids: CASSQDVRGHIQPQHF.

Concerning this clonotype: This CDR3 is missing its conserved last phenylalanine or tryptophan, likely due to a read error. This chain connects TRBV12-5 to TRBJ2-7; TRBD1 agrees at 7 bases. This CDR3 has 14 residues. After removal of 8 bases from V and 4 bases from J, the junction contained 11 bases not matched to a gene. Germline-derived CDR1 and CDR2 are LGHNT and FRNRAP. Here the CDR3 DNA reads TGTGCTAGTACCCCACAGGGGAACCTTTACGAGCAGTACTTA. Its protein product is CASTPQGNLYEQYL.

With respect to this clonotype: This is likely a read error, given that the CDR3 carries no conserved phenylalanine or tryptophan at its end. J is TRBJ2-5 and V is TRBV11-2; D unresolved. Germline V gene sequence: CDR1 SGHAT, CDR2 FQNNGV. This CDR3 has 14 residues. CDR3 protein: CARSLGRKQETQYL. CDR3 nucleotides: TGTGCCAGGAGCTTAGGTCGGAAGCAAGAGACCCAGTACTTA.

As for this clonotype: One junction end disagrees with the germline gene, perhaps due to a read error. The gene calls are TRBV10-3 and TRBJ2-1; D ambiguous. This CDR3 has 14 residues. Per germline, CDR1 ENHRY and CDR2 SYGVKD. Here the CDR3 DNA reads TGCGCCATCAGTGAAAGCGTGGGTTACAATGAGCAGTTCTTC. Translated: CAISESVGYNEQFF.

A word on this clonotype: At one end the junction does not follow the germline gene, possibly because of a read error. The rearrangement joins TRBV11-2 to TRBJ2-5; D unresolved. This CDR3 is built from 15 residues. Germline values: CDR1 SGHAT, CDR2 FQNNGV. This CDR3 is CASSLFNFFQDTQYF. The CDR3 DNA reads as TGTGCCAGCAGCTTATTTAACTTCTTCCAAGATACCCAGTACTTC. The full variable domain, rest sourced from reference TRBV11-2 and TRBJ2-5, is EAGVAQSPRYKIIEKRQSVAFWCNPISGHATLYWYQQILGQGPKLLIQFQNNGVVDDSQLPKDRFSAERLKGVDSTLKIQPAKLEDSAVYLCASSLFNFFQDTQYFGPGTRLLVL.

As concerns this clonotype: Germline and junction disagree at one end, which may indicate a read error. The chain employs TRBV5-1 and TRBJ1-1; 7 positions agree with TRBD1. The CDR3 sequence is 15 residues long. The germline V gene encodes CDR1 SGHRS and CDR2 YFSETQ. CDR3 nucleotide sequence: TGCGCCAGCAGCCCTAAGACAGGGCCGAACACTGTAGCTTTCTTT. Translated, it gives CASSPKTGPNTVAFF. The variable domain in full, completed from reference TRBV5-1 and TRBJ1-1, reads KAGVTQTPRYLIKTRGQQVTLSCSPISGHRSVSWYQQTPGQGLQFLFEYFSETQRNKGNFPGRFSGRQFSNSRSEMNVSTLELGDSALYLCASSPKTGPNTVAFFGQGTRLTVV.